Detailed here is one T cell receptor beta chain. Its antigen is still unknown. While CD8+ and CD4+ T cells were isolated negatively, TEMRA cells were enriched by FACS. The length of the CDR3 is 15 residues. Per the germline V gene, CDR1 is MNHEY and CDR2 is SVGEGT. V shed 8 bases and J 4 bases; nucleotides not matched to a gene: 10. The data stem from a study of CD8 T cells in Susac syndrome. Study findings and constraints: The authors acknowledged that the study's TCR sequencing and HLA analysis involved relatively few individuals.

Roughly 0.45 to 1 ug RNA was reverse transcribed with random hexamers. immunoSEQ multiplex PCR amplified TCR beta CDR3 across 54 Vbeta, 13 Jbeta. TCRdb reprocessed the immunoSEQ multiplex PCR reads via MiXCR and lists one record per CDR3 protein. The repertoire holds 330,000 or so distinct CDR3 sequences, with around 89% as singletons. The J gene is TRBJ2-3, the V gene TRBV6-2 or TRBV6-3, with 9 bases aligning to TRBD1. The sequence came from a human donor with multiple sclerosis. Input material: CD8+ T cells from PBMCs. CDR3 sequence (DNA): TGTGCCAGCTGGACCGGACAGGGGACACCAGATACGCAGTATTTT. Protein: CASWTGQGTPDTQYF.